This T cell receptor beta chain was identified during a study of blood T cell repertoires in COVID-19 (dated by TCRdb to 2018 to 2020). In the study overall: Samples from collaborators originated in the United States, Italy and Spain and spanned both the acute and convalescent phases of COVID-19. Samples were obtained from the ongoing ImmuneRACE study (first 160 participants) and from about 1,300 subjects provided by 6 global collaborators. Subjects who had been exposed to COVID-19, were actively infected with it, or had recovered from it provided the deeply sampled blood TCRbeta repertoires that made up the dataset. Where available, HLA class I and class II types were taken from metadata supplied by the sample provider and were not determined by assay-based typing. The repertoires were released in a freely available public database intended as a resource for research on the immune response to SARS-CoV-2. The sample metadata nearly always contained a de-identified subject ID, COVID-19 status, age in years and sex. The material from the prospective study consisted of cDNA or gDNA derived from T cells, B-cell-depleted T cells, or PBMCs. Study-level results and caveats: The quantity of clinical and demographic metadata differed by source and by participant and was supplied without curation.

Whole blood was collected in K2EDTA tubes by collaborating institutions according to the institutions' own protocols. Collaborator samples were shipped for TCRbeta analysis as frozen whole blood, isolated PBMCs, or DNA extracted from either sample type. The immunoSEQ Assay, a bias-controlled multiplex PCR, was used to amplify TCRbeta CDR3 regions from genomic DNA. The authors processed their data as follows. Nucleated cell counts per sample were estimated from amplification of reference gene primers within the assay. To quantify the absolute abundance of each unique TCRbeta CDR3 rearrangement, sequence reads were collapsed and filtered. Productive Simpson clonality was computed per sample as the square root of Simpson's diversity index over productive rearrangements. Not all clones reach the TCRdb copy of this immuneACCESS table, which keeps in-frame sequences only. Checked studies attribute under half of the gap to unresolved V genes and leave the rest unexplained. V and J calls and clone size are given by that table; D and trimming were obtained from the DNA. The sample includes about 60,000 clones, with about 88% observed a single time. In total, the top ten clones hold around 3.9% of the sample.

As a fraction of the sample, this clone is medium-sized (0.01 to 0.1%). What antigen it recognizes has not been identified. No quality values exist for individual bases; no much larger clone is one base distant. From its cysteine to its phenylalanine, the CDR3 spans 11 amino acids. Only the CDR3 part of the read is kept: 33 bases, read in frame from the first base. V is clipped by 4 bases and J by 8 bases, and the sequence between their germline boundaries is 8 bases long. The germline V gene sets CDR1 to LGHNA and CDR2 to YNFKEQ. Recombination joined TRBV4-2 with TRBJ1-2; TRBD1 is a weak D gene call, 6 bases matching. What was sequenced was peripheral blood. The clonotype was recovered from a man between 65 and 85 years old with acute or convalescent COVID-19. The CDR3 sequence is CASSPGTGYTF. In nucleotide form, the sequence is TGTGCCAGCAGCCCTGGGACAGGCTACACCTTC.